This T cell receptor beta chain was sequenced during a study of T-cell reconstitution after alpha-beta-depleted transplantation in children. Study-wide findings and caveats: Several hundred expanded graft clones reportedly supplied alpha-beta T cells about two months after transplant. The main origin of T-cell counts and diversity one year after transplant was newly produced T cells. Some patients owed their high day-60 TCRbeta diversity to surviving recipient T cells and thymic progenitors.

Unique molecular identifiers were built into the TCRbeta library. TCRdb reprocessed the PCR reads via MiXCR and lists one record per CDR3 protein. The sample lists over 400,000 distinct CDR3 sequences; around two fifths were seen once. The CDR3 has 15 amino acids. Germline V CDR1 and CDR2: SGHRS, YFSETQ. The J segment lost 6 bases and the V segment lost 4 bases, leaving 7 bases of the junction unmatched. Worth noting for this clonotype: Its antigen is undetermined.

The clonotype comes from a girl aged 2-10 years with aplastic anemia, due to receive a stem cell transplant. The sequencing used PBMCs, collected before TCRalphabeta/CD19-depleted stem cell transplant. The chain carries TRBV5-1 and TRBJ2-2; TRBD1 matches 9 bases. CDR3 coding DNA: TGCGCCAGCAGCGCTTACGGGACAGGGTCCGGGGAGCTGTTTTTT. Translated, it gives CASSAYGTGSGELFF.